This record looks at one T cell receptor beta chain sequence and its context. After removal of 6 bases from V and 5 bases from J, the junction contained 5 bases not matched to a gene. This CDR3 has 13 residues. The assay was immunoSEQ multiplex PCR, and TCRdb's table has in-frame clones only and misses some. In the table there are 120,000 to 150,000 clones, around 80% of which are singletons. This sample is part of a study of blood T cell repertoires in COVID-19. J is TRBJ2-5 and V is TRBV12-3 or TRBV12-4; 8 bases fit TRBD2. This receptor was obtained from an elderly woman in a cohort sampled during active or convalescent COVID-19. Sequencing used peripheral blood. The CDR3 bases are TGTGCCAGCAGCTCGGGACTAGAGGAGACCCAGTACTTC. This codes for CASSSGLEETQYF.